This T cell receptor beta chain is from a study of T-cell memory formation after mild COVID-19. Turning to the study itself: For the most part, TCR clusters were specific to one donor.

TCRdb itself ran the 5' RACE reads through MiXCR, one entry per CDR3 protein. This sample has roughly 110,000 distinct CDR3 sequences; roughly 12% occur once, and the top ten carry around 30%. Germline trimming cut 7 bases from V and 6 bases from J; bases unmatched to any gene: 5. Germline CDR1 is WSHSY and CDR2 is SAAADI. This CDR3 contains 12 residues. The chain recombines TRBV10-2 with TRBJ2-7; 8 bases map to TRBD1. This clonotype was sampled from an adult woman who had mild COVID-19 (a few samples of this study predate the infection). Cell type and time point are not known. Source material: PBMCs or a T cell subset sorted from them (not recorded which). CDR3 DNA sequence: TGCGCCAGCAATATAGGACAGGGCGAGCAGTACTTC. This sequence encodes CASNIGQGEQYF.